The 22 T cell receptor beta chains below all came from one sample that was sequenced in a study of shared clonotypes between healthy human individuals. Method: immunoSEQ multiplex PCR; TCRdb's copy keeps in-frame clones and lacks some. The sample has a few million clones; just over 90% are singletons. Sequencing was performed on naive CD4+ T cells from PBMCs. Subset meaning: CD45RA+ positively selected. These receptors all stem from a man aged 18 to 30 in good health. Some clones in this sample may be carry-over from other donors' samples.

V is TRBV9 and J is TRBJ1-4; D not certain. V dropped 10 bases and J dropped 0 bases, with 19 bases sitting between them. CDR1 SGDLS and CDR2 YYNGEE come from the germline V gene. This CDR3 contains 16 residues. The CDR3 sequence: CASSRDAEATNEKLFF. CDR3 bases: TGTGCCTCGAGTCGCGATGCCGAAGCAACTAATGAAAAACTGTTTTTT.

The CDR3 DNA follows: TGTGCCAGCAGCTTCCATCGAAACTCCTACAATGAGCAGTTCTTC. This codes for CASSFHRNSYNEQFF. The gene calls are TRBV11-2 and TRBJ2-1; D ambiguous. The CDR3 totals 15 residues. CDR1 SGHAT and CDR2 FQNNGV come from the germline V gene. Trimming pared 3 bases from V and 0 bases from J, leaving 9 bases between.

The chain has TRBV6-6 and TRBJ2-7; 7 bases agree with TRBD1. This CDR3 region has 15 residues. Trimming removed 5 bases from V and 1 base from J; junction bases left unmatched: 8. The germline gives CDR1 MNHNY, CDR2 SVGAGI (reference sequence). The CDR3 bases are TGTGCCAGCAGTCCGTCAGGGGGAAAATCCTACGAGCAGTACTTC. Encoded protein: CASSPSGGKSYEQYF.

The rearrangement links TRBV28 to TRBJ2-4, with 7 positions matching TRBD1. Germline V CDR1 and CDR2: MDHEN, SYDVKM. This CDR3 comprises 14 residues. Trimming removed 5 bases from V and 8 bases from J; junction bases left unmatched: 9. The CDR3 protein is CASSPRQGIDIQYF. The CDR3 nucleotides read TGTGCCAGCAGTCCACGACAGGGAATTGACATTCAGTACTTC.

As regards this clone: Other DNA sequences within the sample encode an identical CDR3. The chain uses TRBV18 and TRBJ2-3; possible D gene TRBD2, 6 bases. CDR3 size: 13 residues. The V end was cut by 3 bases, the J end by 3 bases, with 7 bases between. CDR1 is KGHSH and CDR2 is LQKENI in the germline V gene. The CDR3 is CASSPLATDTQYF. The CDR3 DNA follows: TGTGCCAGCTCACCCCTAGCGACAGATACGCAGTATTTT.

The gene calls are TRBV29-1 and TRBJ2-5; tentatively, D is TRBD2 (5 bases). Per the germline V gene, CDR1 is SQVTM and CDR2 is ANQGSEA. CDR3 size: 13 residues. Trimming pared 4 bases from V and 4 bases from J, leaving 13 bases between. The CDR3 spells CSVGGGLAETQYF. CDR3 bases: TGCAGCGTTGGGGGTGGTCTAGCAGAGACCCAGTACTTC.

This clone was seen more than once but under ten times. The V call is TRBV19, the J call TRBJ1-1, with 12 bases aligning to TRBD1. Germline loops: CDR1 LNHDA, CDR2 SQIVND (reference sequence). This CDR3 has 14 residues. V lost 6 bases to trimming and J lost 6 bases; unmatched junction nucleotides: 5. The chain's CDR3 is CASRRRDRGPEAFF. For the CDR3, the DNA is TGTGCCAGTAGGCGCCGGGACAGGGGGCCTGAAGCTTTCTTT.

The chain has TRBV18 and TRBJ2-5, with D possibly being TRBD1 (6 bases). The CDR3 spans 14 residues. The germline V and J ends were trimmed by 5 bases and 3 bases, with 13 bases remaining between them. Germline V lookup: CDR1 KGHSH, CDR2 LQKENI. CDR3 loop: CASSSTGLEETQYF. The CDR3 nucleotides are TGTGCCAGCTCATCTACAGGGTTGGAAGAGACCCAGTACTTC.

The rearrangement joins TRBV5-1 to TRBJ2-5, with D perhaps matching TRBD1 (6 bases). The germline V and J ends were trimmed by 1 base and 5 bases, with 18 bases remaining between them. Germline V CDR1 and CDR2: SGHRS, YFSETQ. The CDR3 spans 16 residues. As DNA, the CDR3 is TGCGCCAGCAGCTTGTCAGGGGCGCCGAGAGAGGAGACCCAGTACTTC. Its protein product is CASSLSGAPREETQYF.

The chain is built from TRBV9 and TRBJ2-2; no clear D. Germline V gene data show CDR1 as SGDLS and CDR2 as YYNGEE. Between the trimmed V and J ends, which lost 3 bases and 1 base, there was a span of 16 bases. This CDR3 contains 17 residues. The CDR3 here is CASSAPTLRRNTGELFF. The CDR3 DNA is TGTGCCAGCAGCGCACCGACGTTAAGGAGGAACACCGGGGAGCTGTTTTTT.

The V and J genes are TRBV7-2 and TRBJ2-1; possibly TRBD1 or TRBD2 for D (5 bases each). Trimming cost V 4 bases and J 3 bases, with 16 bases left between them. CDR1 is SGHTA and CDR2 is FQGNSA in the germline V gene. The CDR3 is 16 amino acids. In DNA form, the CDR3 reads TGTGCCAGCAGCTCAGTCGTGGGGACGTTCTACAATGAGCAGTTCTTC. Amino acids: CASSSVVGTFYNEQFF.

The gene calls are TRBV6-6 and TRBJ1-3; D gene ambiguous. The CDR3 consists of 12 residues. The V gene lost 7 bases and the J gene lost 0 bases, with 4 bases spanning the gap. The germline CDR1 and CDR2 sequences are MNHNY and SVGAGI (reference sequence). CDR3 coding DNA: TGTGCCAGCACCCTCTCTGGAAACACCATATATTTT. This codes for CASTLSGNTIYF.

The genes are TRBV28 and TRBJ2-7; 7 nucleotides line up with TRBD1. V was clipped by 8 bases and J by 9 bases; unmatched bases: 13. The V gene's germline CDR1 is MDHEN and CDR2 SYDVKM. CDR3 length equals 13 residues. CDR3 residues: CASCRDSYAGQYF. The CDR3 bases are TGTGCCAGCTGCCGGGACAGCTATGCCGGGCAGTACTTC.

The J gene is TRBJ2-7, the V gene TRBV11-2, with 13 positions matching TRBD2. The germline V gene has CDR1 SGHAT and CDR2 FQNNGV. The trim removed 4 bases at V and 5 bases at J, leaving 14 bases unmatched. The CDR3 length is 18 residues. As DNA, the CDR3 is TGTGCCAGCAGCTACCGGGGGTGGACTAGCGGGAGAAACGACGAGCAGTACTTC. Translated: CASSYRGWTSGRNDEQYF. The full variable domain, with the rest looked up from reference TRBV11-2 and TRBJ2-7, is EAGVAQSPRYKIIEKRQSVAFWCNPISGHATLYWYQQILGQGPKLLIQFQNNGVVDDSQLPKDRFSAERLKGVDSTLKIQPAKLEDSAVYLCASSYRGWTSGRNDEQYFGPGTRLTVT.

V gene TRBV11-2 combines with J gene TRBJ2-1; TRBD2 matches 9 bases. The J segment lost 9 bases and the V segment lost 4 bases, leaving 7 bases of the junction unmatched. Germline V lookup: CDR1 SGHAT, CDR2 FQNNGV. CDR3 size: 14 residues. The CDR3 protein is CASSSGLASGEQFF. The DNA of the CDR3 is TGTGCCAGCAGCTCGGGACTAGCATCGGGTGAGCAGTTCTTC.

This clone appeared once. This rearrangement joins TRBV6-5 to TRBJ1-2, with 8 bases fitting TRBD1. The CDR3 covers 12 residues. V shed 7 bases and J 8 bases; nucleotides not matched to a gene: 6. CDR1 is MNHEY and CDR2 is SVGAGI in the germline V gene. The CDR3 region is CASKQGDWGYTF. CDR3 in DNA: TGTGCCAGCAAACAGGGGGATTGGGGCTACACCTTC.

The chain employs TRBV9 and TRBJ1-1, with 9 bases that match TRBD1. This CDR3 comprises 15 residues. Germline V lookup: CDR1 SGDLS, CDR2 YYNGEE. The ends lost 5 bases at V and 4 bases at J; junction bases unmatched: 9. The CDR3 region has the DNA TGTGCCAGCAGTGCCGGGACAGGGCCTCGCACTGAAGCTTTCTTT. Translated, it gives CASSAGTGPRTEAFF.

V gene TRBV10-2 combines with J gene TRBJ2-2; 11 positions match TRBD1. With 7 bases clipped from V and 5 bases from J, the junction kept 3 bases outside the gene matches. Germline CDR1 WSHSY, CDR2 SAAADI. The length of the CDR3 is 14 residues. The CDR3 protein is CASKDRGQTGELFF. In DNA, the CDR3 is TGCGCCAGCAAGGACAGGGGGCAAACCGGGGAGCTGTTTTTT.

The chain uses TRBV5-1 and TRBJ1-1; 7 nucleotides agree with TRBD1. Looked up from germline, CDR1 is SGHRS and CDR2 is YFSETQ. Trimming took 1 base from V and 1 from J; bases not matched to a gene: 7. The CDR3 runs to 16 residues. This chain's CDR3 is CASSLYPGGTNTEAFF. As DNA, the CDR3 is TGCGCCAGCAGCTTGTATCCAGGGGGGACGAACACTGAAGCTTTCTTT. Complete variable domain (other parts from reference TRBV5-1 and TRBJ1-1): KAGVTQTPRYLIKTRGQQVTLSCSPISGHRSVSWYQQTPGQGLQFLFEYFSETQRNKGNFPGRFSGRQFSNSRSEMNVSTLELGDSALYLCASSLYPGGTNTEAFFGQGTRLTVV.

The sample holds one count of this clone. V usage is TRBV5-1 and J usage is TRBJ2-6, with TRBD1 as a possible D gene (5 bases). This CDR3 has 14 residues. V was pared by 3 bases and J by 8 bases, with 12 bases between. Germline V lookup: CDR1 SGHRS, CDR2 YFSETQ. CDR3 bases: TGCGCCAGCAGCTCCTCGGCAGGGACCAACGTCCTGACTTTC. This gives the protein CASSSSAGTNVLTF.

J is TRBJ2-2 and V is TRBV6-5; 8 positions agree with TRBD2. V gave up 2 bases and J gave up 6 bases; unmatched junction bases: 8. CDR1 and CDR2 (germline): MNHEY, SVGAGI. The CDR3 is 16 amino acids. The CDR3 is CASSYRIGRAPGELFF. As DNA, the CDR3 is TGTGCCAGCAGTTACCGGATCGGGAGGGCCCCCGGGGAGCTGTTTTTT.

The chain carries TRBV10-2 and TRBJ1-5, with TRBD1 matching over 7 bases. This CDR3 is built from 17 residues. V lost 1 base to trimming and J lost 7 bases; unmatched junction nucleotides: 13. The V gene's germline CDR1 is WSHSY and CDR2 SAAADI. The CDR3 sequence is CASSELGGGKRAQPQHF. Written as DNA, the CDR3 is TGCGCCAGCAGTGAGTTAGGAGGGGGCAAAAGAGCGCAGCCCCAGCATTTT.